Below, 24 T cell receptor beta chains from the same sample are listed, as sequenced in a study of blood T cell repertoires in COVID-19. The protocol was immunoSEQ multiplex PCR, while the TCRdb copy is restricted to in-frame clones and leaves out a portion. Of 390,000 or so clones in the sample, roughly 86% were seen once. Sequencing was done on a sample of peripheral blood. Every receptor here comes from a woman aged 25 to 39 with COVID-19, enrolled during active disease.

The rearrangement links TRBV18 to TRBJ1-1; D is unresolved. Germline CDR1 is KGHSH and CDR2 is LQKENI. This CDR3 region has 13 residues. V was cut by 3 bases and J by 6 bases, with 11 bases left in between. This chain's CDR3 is CASSPIGIAEAFF. DNA of the CDR3: TGTGCCAGCTCACCGATCGGGATAGCTGAAGCTTTCTTT.

This CDR3 is CASRDTSAYEQYF. CDR3 DNA: TGCGCCAGCAGGGACACAAGCGCCTACGAGCAGTACTTC. The chain has TRBV5-1 and TRBJ2-7, with D possibly matching TRBD1 (5 bases). Germline CDR1 is SGHRS and CDR2 is YFSETQ. Trimming left V 5 bases short and J 2 bases short, with 11 bases between. The CDR3 has 13 amino acids. The complete variable domain, with remaining parts taken from reference TRBV5-1 and TRBJ2-7, reads KAGVTQTPRYLIKTRGQQVTLSCSPISGHRSVSWYQQTPGQGLQFLFEYFSETQRNKGNFPGRFSGRQFSNSRSEMNVSTLELGDSALYLCASRDTSAYEQYFGPGTRLTVT.

The gene calls are TRBV4-2 and TRBJ2-7; 9 bases are a match to TRBD2. This CDR3 is 17 amino acids long. The V and J ends lost 3 bases and 3 bases, in that order; junction bases with no gene match: 12. Germline assignment: CDR1 LGHNA and CDR2 YNFKEQ. The CDR3: CASSHWSRLAANYEQYF. The CDR3 nucleotides are TGTGCCAGCAGCCACTGGTCCCGACTAGCGGCCAACTACGAGCAGTACTTC.

The chain is built from TRBV3-1 (or the pseudogene TRBV3-2) and TRBJ2-3; the match to TRBD2 covers 12 bases. V dropped 1 base and J dropped 3; count of bases not matched to a gene: 5. Germline V gives CDR1 LGHDT, CDR2 YNNKEL (reference sequence). The CDR3 length is 17 residues. The CDR3 is CASSQGRLAGETDTQYF. Written as DNA, the CDR3 is TGTGCCAGCAGCCAAGGGAGACTAGCGGGAGAGACAGATACGCAGTATTTT.

The gene calls are TRBV6-5 and TRBJ2-7, with 7 bases that match TRBD2. Germline lookup yields CDR1 MNHEY and CDR2 SVGAGI. The V gene end was trimmed by 10 bases and the J gene end by 2 bases; junction bases not matched to a gene: 11. The CDR3 spans 14 residues. The CDR3 nucleotides are TGTGCCACCTCGCGGGGGATCCAAACCTACGAGCAGTACTTC. Translating gives CATSRGIQTYEQYF.

This clone was observed a single time. CDR3: CASSRTGQSNTEAFF. The CDR3 DNA follows: TGTGCCAGCAGCCGAACGGGACAGTCCAACACTGAAGCTTTCTTT. This rearrangement joins TRBV13 to TRBJ1-1; 7 nucleotides match TRBD1. This CDR3 contains 15 residues. J gave up 2 bases and V 5 bases, and 8 bases lay outside the gene matches. Germline V gene sequence: CDR1 PRHDT, CDR2 FYEKMQ (reference sequence). Supplemented by reference TRBV13 and TRBJ1-1, the full variable domain reads AAGVIQSPRHLIKEKRETATLKCYPIPRHDTVYWYQQGPGQDPQFLISFYEKMQSDKGSIPDRFSAQQFSDYHSELNMSSLELGDSALYFCASSRTGQSNTEAFFGQGTRLTVV.

The V gene is TRBV2, the J gene TRBJ2-2; 9 nucleotides align to TRBD2. Germline CDR1 and CDR2: SNHLY and FYNNEI. V trimming: 6 bases; J trimming: 4 bases; junction bases outside the gene matches: 9. The length of the CDR3 is 16 residues. DNA for the CDR3: TGTGCCAGCAGACGAGGGCTAGCGGGACCCACCGGGGAGCTGTTTTTT. Translated, it gives CASRRGLAGPTGELFF.

J is TRBJ1-2 and V is TRBV19; 7 bases map to TRBD1. Germline-derived CDR1 and CDR2 are LNHDA and SQIVND (reference sequence). This CDR3 has 13 residues. V dropped 5 bases and J dropped 4; count of bases not matched to a gene: 4. The CDR3 DNA follows: TGTGCCAGTAGTGCAGGGGGTGGCTATGGCTACACCTTC. Its protein product is CASSAGGGYGYTF.

The CDR3, as DNA: TGTGCCTGGACCACAGGGGAAGTGACCCAGTACTTC. Its translation is CAWTTGEVTQYF. This chain connects TRBV30 to TRBJ2-5, with 7 positions matching TRBD1. V lost 4 bases to trimming and J lost 7 bases; unmatched junction nucleotides: 6. The CDR3 totals 12 residues. Germline lookup yields CDR1 GTSNPN and CDR2 SVGIG (reference sequence).

This clone has more than one count but fewer than ten. The rearrangement joins TRBV4-2 to TRBJ1-6, with D unresolved. CDR1 is LGHNA and CDR2 is YNFKEQ in the germline V gene. The V gene lost 0 bases and the J gene lost 6 bases, with 12 bases spanning the gap. This CDR3 has 16 amino acids. The CDR3 sequence: CASSQDSSRRNSPLHF. As DNA, the CDR3 is TGTGCCAGCAGCCAAGATAGTAGCAGACGTAATTCACCCCTCCACTTT.

This clone was seen once. The rearrangement joins TRBV29-1 to TRBJ2-1; 11 positions match TRBD1. Germline assignment: CDR1 SQVTM and CDR2 ANQGSEA. Trimming at V came to 7 bases and at J to 9 bases, leaving 11 bases not matched to a gene. CDR3 length: 14 residues. CDR3 sequence: CSGFSRTGGFEQFF. The CDR3 region has the DNA TGCAGCGGATTCTCCCGGACAGGGGGCTTTGAGCAGTTCTTC.

This chain connects TRBV11-2 to TRBJ2-2, with a tentative D call TRBD1 (6 bases). Trimming removed 2 bases from V and 5 bases from J, with 6 bases in between. This CDR3 region has 13 residues. Germline V lookup: CDR1 SGHAT, CDR2 FQNNGV. DNA of the CDR3: TGTGCCAGCAGCTTACAGGGGACCGGGGAGCTGTTTTTT. This translates into CASSLQGTGELFF.

This chain connects TRBV27 to TRBJ2-1, with 7 bases identical to TRBD1. CDR3 length equals 14 residues. Trimming at V came to 7 bases and at J to 6 bases, leaving 9 bases not matched to a gene. CDR1 is MNHEY and CDR2 is SMNVEV in the germline V gene (reference sequence). The CDR3 here is CASKRQGATNEQFF. In nucleotides, the CDR3 is TGTGCCAGCAAAAGACAGGGCGCCACCAATGAGCAGTTCTTC.

This rearrangement joins TRBV5-4 to TRBJ2-5; 12 bases align to TRBD2. The CDR3 length is 14 residues. Germline values: CDR1 SGHNT, CDR2 YYREEE (reference sequence). V gave up 4 bases and J gave up 5 bases; unmatched junction bases: 3. The CDR3 sequence is CASSRTSGMETQYF. The CDR3 DNA reads as TGTGCCAGCAGCAGGACTAGCGGGATGGAGACCCAGTACTTC. Using reference TRBV5-4 and TRBJ2-5 for the parts outside the CDR3, the full variable domain is ETGVTQSPTHLIKTRGQQVTLRCSSQSGHNTVSWYQQALGQGPQFIFQYYREEENGRGNFPPRFSGLQFPNYSSELNVNALELDDSALYLCASSRTSGMETQYFGPGTRLLVL.

The chain links TRBV10-2 to TRBJ2-3, with D tentatively TRBD2 (5 bases). This CDR3 has 13 residues. Germline values: CDR1 WSHSY, CDR2 SAAADI. V was pared by 7 bases and J by 2 bases, with 10 bases between. The CDR3 loop is CASTSGITDTQYF. DNA of the CDR3: TGCGCCAGCACCTCGGGGATCACAGATACGCAGTATTTT.

The J gene is TRBJ2-2, the V gene TRBV10-2; D gene unclear. This CDR3 has 14 amino acids. Germline CDR1 reads WSHSY; CDR2 reads SAAADI. The V end lost 3 bases, the J end lost 5 bases, and 10 bases lay between the germline ends. CDR3 in DNA: TGCGCCAGCAGTGAAGGAGTGGTGACCGGGGAGCTGTTTTTT. It is translated as CASSEGVVTGELFF.

This sequence joins TRBV19 and TRBJ2-2; 8 nucleotides match TRBD1. The CDR3 is 16 amino acids. Germline assignment: CDR1 LNHDA and CDR2 SQIVND (reference sequence). The junction had 3 bases not matched to a gene; V was cut back by 2 bases and J by 1 base. Here the CDR3 reads CASSIIGTGNTGELFF. The DNA of the CDR3 is TGTGCCAGTAGTATAATTGGGACAGGGAACACCGGGGAGCTGTTTTTT.

This rearrangement joins TRBV12-3 or TRBV12-4 to TRBJ2-7, with D possibly being TRBD1 (6 bases). The length of the CDR3 is 12 residues. V gave up 5 bases and J gave up 3 bases, with 8 bases separating them. The CDR3 is CASSTGFYEQYF. As DNA, the CDR3 is TGTGCCAGCAGTACAGGGTTCTACGAGCAGTACTTC.

The rearrangement uses TRBV7-3 and TRBJ2-7; a possible D gene is TRBD2 (5 bases). Deletions cut 3 bases from V and 6 bases from J, with 18 bases between. Germline V gene sequence: CDR1 SGHTA, CDR2 FQGTGA. The CDR3 extends over 15 amino acids. CDR3 DNA: TGTGCCAGCAGCTTTTCCTGGGAGCCGGGCATCGAGCAGTACTTC. This encodes CASSFSWEPGIEQYF.

The CDR3 here is CASSLPGSEQYF. CDR3 nucleotides: TGCGCCAGCAGCTTGCCCGGGAGCGAGCAGTACTTC. The chain is built from TRBV5-1 and TRBJ2-7, with TRBD2 as a possible D gene (6 bases). Germline lookup yields CDR1 SGHRS and CDR2 YFSETQ. The CDR3 has 12 residues. Between the trimmed V and J ends, which lost 1 base and 6 bases, there was a span of 8 bases.

This chain connects TRBV19 to TRBJ2-1; 16 bases are shared with TRBD2. The CDR3 runs to 18 residues. The ends lost 5 bases at V and 2 bases at J; junction bases unmatched: 6. The germline CDR1 and CDR2 sequences are LNHDA and SQIVND (reference sequence). The chain's CDR3 is CASSPGTSGRGTYNEQFF. As DNA, the CDR3 is TGTGCCAGTAGTCCCGGGACTAGCGGGAGGGGAACCTACAATGAGCAGTTCTTC.

The rearrangement uses TRBV29-1 and TRBJ2-1; the match to TRBD2 covers 7 bases. In germline, CDR1 is SQVTM, CDR2 ANQGSEA. The CDR3 spans 16 residues. The J segment lost 0 bases and the V segment lost 2 bases, leaving 7 bases of the junction unmatched. CDR3 protein: CSVELRGRGSYNEQFF. The CDR3 DNA is TGCAGCGTTGAATTGCGCGGGAGAGGCTCCTACAATGAGCAGTTCTTC.

This clone was detected only a few times. The V and J genes are TRBV7-8 and TRBJ2-3; D is possibly TRBD2 (6 bases). Germline values: CDR1 SGHVS, CDR2 FQNEAQ. V was trimmed by 5 bases and J by 0 bases, leaving 9 bases between them. CDR3 length equals 14 residues. The CDR3 region is CASSRLESTDTQYF. The CDR3 DNA sequence: TGTGCCAGCAGCCGACTAGAGAGCACAGATACGCAGTATTTT. Complete variable domain (other parts from reference TRBV7-8 and TRBJ2-3): GAGVSQSPRYKVAKRGQDVALRCDPISGHVSLFWYQQALGQGPEFLTYFQNEAQLDKSGLPSDRFFAERPEGSVSTLKIQRTQQEDSAVYLCASSRLESTDTQYFGPGTRLTVL.

The chain combines TRBV6-2 or TRBV6-3 with TRBJ2-7; 11 bases map to TRBD2. This CDR3 contains 14 residues. V was clipped by 6 bases and J by 1 base; unmatched bases: 2. CDR1 is MNHEY and CDR2 is SVGEGT in the germline V gene. CDR3 sequence reads: CASSRLAGSYEQYF. CDR3 DNA: TGTGCCAGCAGCCGACTAGCGGGATCCTACGAGCAGTACTTC.